In this sample, the clone carrying this T cell receptor (beta chain) turned up once. The target antigen is unknown. The PCR employed 60 Vbeta primers together with 13 Jbeta primers. Using immunoSEQ multiplex PCR, the repertoire was profiled, and TCRdb retains in-frame clones only, with some absent. The sample has over 200,000 clones; around 88% are singletons. These data belong to a study of cytomegalovirus exposure and HLA in healthy donors. Broader study findings: When the data were analyzed later, several of the most significant clusters appeared to be linked to common viral pathogens. Later examination showed HLA-associated TCR beta chains had greater clonal expansion than equally common others. Among the CMV-associated chains, a few were confirmed in vitro as specific for CMV antigens. For cytomegalovirus status, the classifier reportedly gave diagnoses with high specificity and sensitivity.

The CDR3 consists of 16 residues. V shed 0 bases, J shed 1 base, and the junction held 5 bases outside the gene matches. The germline V gene encodes CDR1 LGHNA and CDR2 YSLEER. Sequencing was done on a sample of PBMCs. This clonotype originated in a woman younger than 30 in good health and CMV-seronegative. The chain couples TRBV4-3 to TRBJ1-2; 7 nucleotides match TRBD1. CDR3 nucleotides: TGCGCCAGCAGCCAAGAACAGGGGCGGGATAACTATGGCTACACCTTC. This sequence encodes CASSQEQGRDNYGYTF.